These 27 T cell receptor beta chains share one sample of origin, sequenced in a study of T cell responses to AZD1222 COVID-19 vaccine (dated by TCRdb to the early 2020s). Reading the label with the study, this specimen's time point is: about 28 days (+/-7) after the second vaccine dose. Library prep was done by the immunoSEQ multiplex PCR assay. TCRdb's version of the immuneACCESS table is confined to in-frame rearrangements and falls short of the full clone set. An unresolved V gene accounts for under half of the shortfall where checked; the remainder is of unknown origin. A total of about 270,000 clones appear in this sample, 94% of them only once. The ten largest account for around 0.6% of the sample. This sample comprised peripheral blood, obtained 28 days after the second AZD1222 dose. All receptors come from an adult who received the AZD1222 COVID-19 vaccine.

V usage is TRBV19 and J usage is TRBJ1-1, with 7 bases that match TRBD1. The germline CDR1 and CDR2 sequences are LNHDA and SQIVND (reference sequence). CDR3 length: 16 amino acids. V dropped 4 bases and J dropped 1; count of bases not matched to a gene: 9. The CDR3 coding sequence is TGTGCCAGTAGTAGGCACGCCAGGGGGAGGAACACTGAAGCTTTCTTT. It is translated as CASSRHARGRNTEAFF.

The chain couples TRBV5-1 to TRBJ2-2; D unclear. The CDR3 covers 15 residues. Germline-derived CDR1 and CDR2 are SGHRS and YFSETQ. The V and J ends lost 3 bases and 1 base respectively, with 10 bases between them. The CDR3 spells CASSSSYLNTGELFF. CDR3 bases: TGCGCCAGCAGCTCTAGTTACTTGAACACCGGGGAGCTGTTTTTT.

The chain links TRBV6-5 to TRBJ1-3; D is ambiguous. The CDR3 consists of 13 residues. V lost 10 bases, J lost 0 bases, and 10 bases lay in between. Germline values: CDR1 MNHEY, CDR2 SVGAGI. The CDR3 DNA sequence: TGTGCCACCTCTTCACTCTCTGGAAACACCATATATTTT. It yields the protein CATSSLSGNTIYF.

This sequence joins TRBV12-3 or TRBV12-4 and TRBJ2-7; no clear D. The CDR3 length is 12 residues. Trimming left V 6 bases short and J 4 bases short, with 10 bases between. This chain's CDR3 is CASSLFGYEQYF. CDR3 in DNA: TGTGCCAGCAGCCTCTTTGGTTACGAGCAGTACTTC.

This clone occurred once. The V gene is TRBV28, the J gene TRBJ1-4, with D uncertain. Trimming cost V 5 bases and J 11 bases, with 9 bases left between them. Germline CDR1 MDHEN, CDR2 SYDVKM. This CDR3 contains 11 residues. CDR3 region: CASSTLSKLFF. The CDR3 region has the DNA TGTGCCAGCAGTACACTCTCCAAACTGTTTTTT.

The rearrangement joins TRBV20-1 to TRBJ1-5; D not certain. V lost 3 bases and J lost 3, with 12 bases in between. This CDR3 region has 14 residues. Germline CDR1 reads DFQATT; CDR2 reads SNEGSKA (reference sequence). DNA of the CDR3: TGCAGTGCTAGTGTAGGTCAGATCAATCAGCCCCAGCATTTT. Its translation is CSASVGQINQPQHF.

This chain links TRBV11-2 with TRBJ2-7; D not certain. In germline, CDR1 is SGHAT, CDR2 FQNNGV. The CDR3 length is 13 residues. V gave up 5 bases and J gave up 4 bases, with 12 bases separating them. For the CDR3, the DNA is TGTGCCAGCAGCCCCAACCACGGATACGAGCAGTACTTC. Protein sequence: CASSPNHGYEQYF.

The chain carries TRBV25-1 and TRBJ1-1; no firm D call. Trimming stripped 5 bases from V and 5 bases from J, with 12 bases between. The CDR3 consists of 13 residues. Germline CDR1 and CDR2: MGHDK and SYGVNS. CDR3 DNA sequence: TGTGCCAGCAGTTCCCTAGGGAGGACTGAAGCTTTCTTT. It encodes CASSSLGRTEAFF.

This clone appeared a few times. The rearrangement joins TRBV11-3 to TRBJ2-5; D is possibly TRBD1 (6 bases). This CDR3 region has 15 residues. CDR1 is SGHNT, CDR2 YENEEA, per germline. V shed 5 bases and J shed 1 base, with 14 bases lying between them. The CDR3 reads CASSPGRGIQETQYF. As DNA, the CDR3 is TGTGCCAGCAGCCCTGGTAGGGGGATCCAAGAGACCCAGTACTTC. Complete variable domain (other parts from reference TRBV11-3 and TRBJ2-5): EAGVVQSPRYKIIEKKQPVAFWCNPISGHNTLYWYLQNLGQGPELLIRYENEEAVDDSQLPKDRFSAERLKGVDSTLKIQPAELGDSAVYLCASSPGRGIQETQYFGPGTRLLVL.

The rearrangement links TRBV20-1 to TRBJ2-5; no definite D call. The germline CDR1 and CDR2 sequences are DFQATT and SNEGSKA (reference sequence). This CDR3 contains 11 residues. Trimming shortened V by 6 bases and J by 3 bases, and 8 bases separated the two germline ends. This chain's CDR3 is CSASRKETQYF. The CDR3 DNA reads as TGCAGTGCGTCCCGTAAAGAGACCCAGTACTTC.

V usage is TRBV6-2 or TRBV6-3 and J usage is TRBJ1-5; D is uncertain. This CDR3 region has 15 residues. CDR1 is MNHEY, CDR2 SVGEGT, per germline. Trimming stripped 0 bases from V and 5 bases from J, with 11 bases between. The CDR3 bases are TGTGCCAGCAGTTACTCGATGAGCAACCATCAGCCCCAGCATTTT. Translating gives CASSYSMSNHQPQHF.

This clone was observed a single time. CDR3 in amino acids: CASRPSTSGGQETQYF. For the CDR3, the DNA is TGTGCCAGCAGACCCTCGACTAGCGGGGGGCAAGAGACCCAGTACTTC. The chain employs TRBV11-3 and TRBJ2-5; TRBD2 matches at 13 bases. The CDR3 is made up of 16 amino acids. V was clipped by 6 bases and J by 2 bases; unmatched bases: 6. Germline V lookup: CDR1 SGHNT, CDR2 YENEEA.

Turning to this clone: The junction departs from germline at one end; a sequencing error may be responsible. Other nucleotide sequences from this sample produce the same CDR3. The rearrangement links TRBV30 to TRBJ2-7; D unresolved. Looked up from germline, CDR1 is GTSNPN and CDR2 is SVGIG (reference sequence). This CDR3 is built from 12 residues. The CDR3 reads CAWSVVGNEQYF. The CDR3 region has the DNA TGTGCCTGGAGTGTCGTAGGGAACGAGCAGTACTTT.

CDR3 loop: CASRQGALPMDTQYF. CDR3 nucleotide sequence: TGTGCCAGCAGACAGGGGGCCTTACCGATGGATACGCAGTATTTT. The rearrangement uses TRBV2 and TRBJ2-3, with 9 bases fitting TRBD1. CDR3 size: 15 residues. V trimming: 6 bases; J trimming: 6 bases; junction bases outside the gene matches: 10. The germline gives CDR1 SNHLY, CDR2 FYNNEI.

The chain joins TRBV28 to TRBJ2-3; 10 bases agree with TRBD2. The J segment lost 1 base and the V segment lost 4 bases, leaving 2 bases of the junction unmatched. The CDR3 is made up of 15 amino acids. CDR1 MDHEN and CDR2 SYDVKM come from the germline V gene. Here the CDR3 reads CASSSAGGGTDTQYF. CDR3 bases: TGTGCCAGCAGTTCAGCGGGGGGGGGCACAGATACGCAGTATTTT. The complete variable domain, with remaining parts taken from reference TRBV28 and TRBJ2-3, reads DVKVTQSSRYLVKRTGEKVFLECVQDMDHENMFWYRQDPGLGLRLIYFSYDVKMKEKGDIPEGYSVSREKKERFSLILESASTNQTSMYLCASSSAGGGTDTQYFGPGTRLTVL.

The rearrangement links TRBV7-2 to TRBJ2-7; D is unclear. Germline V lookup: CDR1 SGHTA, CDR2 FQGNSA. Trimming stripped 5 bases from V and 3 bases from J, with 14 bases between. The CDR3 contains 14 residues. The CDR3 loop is CASSLAAGNYEQYF. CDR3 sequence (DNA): TGTGCCAGCAGCCTCGCCGCTGGAAACTACGAGCAGTACTTC.

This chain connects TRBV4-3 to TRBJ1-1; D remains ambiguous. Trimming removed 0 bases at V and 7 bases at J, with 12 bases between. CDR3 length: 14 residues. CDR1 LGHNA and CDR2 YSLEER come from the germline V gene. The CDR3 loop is CASSQEVIHGEAFF. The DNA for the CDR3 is TGCGCCAGCAGCCAAGAGGTCATCCACGGTGAAGCTTTCTTT.

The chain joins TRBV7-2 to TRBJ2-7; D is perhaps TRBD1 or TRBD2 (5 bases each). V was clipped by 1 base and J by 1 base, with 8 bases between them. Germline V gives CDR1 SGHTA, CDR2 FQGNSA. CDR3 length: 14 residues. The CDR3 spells CASSLVGESYEQYF. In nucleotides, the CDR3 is TGTGCCAGCAGCTTAGTGGGGGAATCCTACGAGCAGTACTTC.

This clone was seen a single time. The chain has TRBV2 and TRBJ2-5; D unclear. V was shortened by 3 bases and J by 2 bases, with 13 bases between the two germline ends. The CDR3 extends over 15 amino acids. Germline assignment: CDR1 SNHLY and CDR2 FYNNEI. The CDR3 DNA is TGTGCCAGCAGTGAGCCCCCCCCTGGACAAGAGACCCAGTACTTC. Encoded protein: CASSEPPPGQETQYF.

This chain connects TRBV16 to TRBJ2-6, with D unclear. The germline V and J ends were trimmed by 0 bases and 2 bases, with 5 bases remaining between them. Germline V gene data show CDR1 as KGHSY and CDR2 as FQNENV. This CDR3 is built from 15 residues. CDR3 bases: TGTGCCAGCAGCCAATCAAGGGCTGGGGCCAACGTCCTGACTTTC. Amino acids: CASSQSRAGANVLTF.

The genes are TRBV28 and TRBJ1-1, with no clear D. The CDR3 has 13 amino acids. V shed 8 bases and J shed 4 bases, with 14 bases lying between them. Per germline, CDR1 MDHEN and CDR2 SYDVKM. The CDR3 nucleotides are TGTGCCAGCGGGTGGTCGGTCGGCACTGAAGCTTTCTTT. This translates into CASGWSVGTEAFF.

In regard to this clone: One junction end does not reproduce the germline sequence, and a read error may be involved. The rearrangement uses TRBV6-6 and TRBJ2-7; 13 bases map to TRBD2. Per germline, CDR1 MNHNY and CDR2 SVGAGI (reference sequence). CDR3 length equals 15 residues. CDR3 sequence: CASSYSLAGGLGSDF. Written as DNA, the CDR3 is TGTGCCAGCAGTTACTCACTAGCGGGGGGGCTCGGGTCTGACTTC.

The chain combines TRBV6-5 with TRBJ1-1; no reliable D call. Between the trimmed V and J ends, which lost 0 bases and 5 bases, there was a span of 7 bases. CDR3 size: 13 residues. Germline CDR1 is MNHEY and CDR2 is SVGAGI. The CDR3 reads CASSYSSYTEAFF. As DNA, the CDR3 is TGTGCCAGCAGTTACTCTTCTTATACTGAAGCTTTCTTT.

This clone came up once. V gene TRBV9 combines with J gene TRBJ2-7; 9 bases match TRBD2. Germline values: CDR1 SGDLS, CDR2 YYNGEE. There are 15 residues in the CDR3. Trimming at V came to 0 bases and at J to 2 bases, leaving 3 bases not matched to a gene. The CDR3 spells CASSVGVAGAYEQYF. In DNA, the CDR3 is TGTGCCAGCAGCGTAGGAGTAGCGGGAGCCTACGAGCAGTACTTC.

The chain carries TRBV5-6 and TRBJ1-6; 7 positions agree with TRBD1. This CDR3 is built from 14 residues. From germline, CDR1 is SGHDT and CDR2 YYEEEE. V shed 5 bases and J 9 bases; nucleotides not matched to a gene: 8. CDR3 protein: CASRRQGGSSPLHF. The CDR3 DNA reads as TGTGCCAGCAGACGACAGGGAGGATCTTCACCCCTCCACTTT.

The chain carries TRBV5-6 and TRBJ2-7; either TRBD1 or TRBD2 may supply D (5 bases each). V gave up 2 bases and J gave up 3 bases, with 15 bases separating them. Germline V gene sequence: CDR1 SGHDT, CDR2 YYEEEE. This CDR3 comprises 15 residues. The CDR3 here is CASSLLGTAFYEQYF. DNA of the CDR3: TGTGCCAGCAGCTTATTAGGGACGGCTTTCTACGAGCAGTACTTC. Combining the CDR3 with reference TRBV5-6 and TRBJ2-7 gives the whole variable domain DAGVTQSPTHLIKTRGQQVTLRCSPKSGHDTVSWYQQALGQGPQFIFQYYEEEERQRGNFPDRFSGHQFPNYSSELNVNALLLGDSALYLCASSLLGTAFYEQYFGPGTRLTVT.

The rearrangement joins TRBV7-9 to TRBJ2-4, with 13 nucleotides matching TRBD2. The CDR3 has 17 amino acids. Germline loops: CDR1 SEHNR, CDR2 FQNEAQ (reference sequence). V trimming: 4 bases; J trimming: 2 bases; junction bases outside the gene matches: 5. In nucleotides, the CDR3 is TGTGCCAGCAGCTCTCAACTAGCGGGAGGGACCAAAAACATTCAGTACTTC. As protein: CASSSQLAGGTKNIQYF.